These 28 T cell receptor beta chains came from one sample sequenced in a study of blood T cell repertoires in COVID-19. Using immunoSEQ multiplex PCR, the repertoire was profiled, and TCRdb retains in-frame clones only, with some absent. This sample carries some 120,000 clones, 75% to 90% of them seen once, and the ten largest clones take 3.2%. Sequencing was carried out using peripheral blood. The receptors originated from an elderly woman with COVID-19, enrolled during active disease.

The J gene is TRBJ2-1, the V gene TRBV28, with 7 bases that match TRBD1. The CDR3 totals 16 residues. Per germline, CDR1 MDHEN and CDR2 SYDVKM. After removal of 6 bases from V and 9 bases from J, the junction contained 17 bases not matched to a gene. CDR3 in amino acids: CASRSSKTGRIGEQFF. For the CDR3, the DNA is TGTGCCAGCAGATCGTCGAAGACAGGGCGTATCGGTGAGCAGTTCTTC.

The rearrangement joins TRBV5-4 to TRBJ2-2; weak D call: TRBD2 (5 bases). The CDR3 extends over 16 amino acids. Germline CDR1 and CDR2: SGHNT and YYREEE (reference sequence). V was clipped by 0 bases and J by 2 bases, with 11 bases between them. CDR3 sequence (DNA): TGTGCCAGCAGCTTGGAACTCGGGGTAAACACCGGGGAGCTGTTTTTT. Translating gives CASSLELGVNTGELFF. The full variable domain, in which reference TRBV5-4 and TRBJ2-2 provide the parts outside the CDR3, is ETGVTQSPTHLIKTRGQQVTLRCSSQSGHNTVSWYQQALGQGPQFIFQYYREEENGRGNFPPRFSGLQFPNYSSELNVNALELDDSALYLCASSLELGVNTGELFFGEGSRLTVL.

The chain recombines TRBV4-2 with TRBJ1-6; the D is unclear. The CDR3 extends over 16 amino acids. Germline loops: CDR1 LGHNA, CDR2 YNFKEQ. V was pared by 1 base and J by 5 bases, with 12 bases between. Here the CDR3 reads CASSQVEARDNSPLHF. The CDR3 nucleotides read TGTGCCAGCAGCCAAGTGGAGGCACGGGATAATTCACCCCTCCACTTT.

The rearrangement joins TRBV6-5 to TRBJ1-5, with a possible D match to TRBD1 (5 bases). CDR1 is MNHEY and CDR2 is SVGAGI in the germline V gene. CDR3 length: 14 residues. The ends were cut back, 5 bases at V and 11 bases at J, with 19 bases in the middle. The chain's CDR3 is CASSPDTAVGAQHF. The CDR3 region has the DNA TGTGCCAGCAGTCCGGACACGGCGGTAGGAGCCCAGCATTTT.

V and J are TRBV6-5 and TRBJ1-2; a weak D match, TRBD1 (6 bases). Trimming pared 0 bases from V and 0 bases from J, leaving 11 bases between. The germline V gene has CDR1 MNHEY and CDR2 SVGAGI. The CDR3 consists of 16 residues. This CDR3 is CASSYSQGRANYGYTF. The CDR3 DNA reads as TGTGCCAGCAGTTACTCACAGGGAAGAGCTAACTATGGCTACACCTTC.

The chain recombines TRBV3-1 (or the pseudogene TRBV3-2) with TRBJ2-3; D possibly corresponds to TRBD2 (6 bases). The CDR3 loop spans 16 amino acids. Germline CDR1 reads LGHDT; CDR2 reads YNNKEL (reference sequence). The germline V and J ends were trimmed by 5 bases and 1 base, with 16 bases remaining between them. The CDR3 loop reads CASSTSSARGTDTQYF. The DNA of the CDR3 is TGTGCCAGCAGCACCTCTAGCGCGAGGGGCACAGATACGCAGTATTTT.

The V and J genes are TRBV19 and TRBJ2-1, with 8 bases fitting TRBD2. Trimming took 6 bases from V and 9 from J; bases not matched to a gene: 13. The CDR3 extends over 15 amino acids. Per germline, CDR1 LNHDA and CDR2 SQIVND (reference sequence). The CDR3 DNA follows: TGTGCCAGTAGAAGAGAAGCGGGAGTGATTAGTGAGCAGTTCTTC. Encoded protein: CASRREAGVISEQFF. The entire variable domain, with the rest obtained from reference TRBV19 and TRBJ2-1, is as follows: DGGITQSPKYLFRKEGQNVTLSCEQNLNHDAMYWYRQDPGQGLRLIYYSQIVNDFQKGDIAEGYSVSREKKESFPLTVTSAQKNPTAFYLCASRREAGVISEQFFGPGTRLTVL.

The rearrangement links TRBV7-3 to TRBJ2-2; D possibly corresponds to TRBD1 (5 bases). Per the germline V gene, CDR1 is SGHTA and CDR2 is FQGTGA. The CDR3 loop spans 14 amino acids. The V and J ends lost 0 bases and 6 bases respectively, with 8 bases between them. Here the CDR3 DNA reads TGTGCCAGCAGCTTAACGTCAGGGCCCGGGGAGCTGTTTTTT. As protein: CASSLTSGPGELFF.

This sequence joins TRBV7-2 and TRBJ2-5; 9 bases are a match to TRBD2. This CDR3 is 15 amino acids long. V lost 5 bases, J lost 4 bases, and 8 bases stayed unmatched. Germline V gene data show CDR1 as SGHTA and CDR2 as FQGNSA. The CDR3: CASSLRTSAAETQYF. For the CDR3, the DNA is TGTGCCAGCAGCCTGAGGACTAGCGCGGCAGAGACCCAGTACTTC.

This rearrangement joins TRBV18 to TRBJ1-5; TRBD1 agrees at 7 bases. CDR3 size: 14 residues. CDR1 is KGHSH, CDR2 LQKENI, per germline. V dropped 8 bases and J dropped 2; count of bases not matched to a gene: 6. CDR3 sequence reads: CASASGTGNQPQHF. The CDR3 nucleotides read TGTGCCAGCGCATCCGGGACAGGCAATCAGCCCCAGCATTTT. Combining the CDR3 with reference TRBV18 and TRBJ1-5 gives the whole variable domain NAGVMQNPRHLVRRRGQEARLRCSPMKGHSHVYWYRQLPEEGLKFMVYLQKENIIDESGMPKERFSAEFPKEGPSILRIQQVVRGDSAAYFCASASGTGNQPQHFGDGTRLSIL.

The genes are TRBV13 and TRBJ2-5; 10 bases agree with TRBD2. The CDR3 is 15 amino acids. Germline CDR1 and CDR2: PRHDT and FYEKMQ (reference sequence). V gave up 5 bases and J gave up 1 base; unmatched junction bases: 4. CDR3 region: CASSRTSGAQETQYF. The CDR3 bases are TGTGCCAGCAGCCGGACTAGCGGAGCCCAAGAGACCCAGTACTTC.

V usage is TRBV11-2 and J usage is TRBJ2-1; TRBD2 matches at 7 bases. V dropped 5 bases and J dropped 7; count of bases not matched to a gene: 2. Germline lookup yields CDR1 SGHAT and CDR2 FQNNGV. CDR3 size: 12 residues. The CDR3 DNA sequence: TGTGCCAGCAGCCGGACTAGGAATGAGCAGTTCTTC. This translates into CASSRTRNEQFF.

V is TRBV6-9 and J is TRBJ2-7; 7 nucleotides align to TRBD1. Germline V gene sequence: CDR1 MNHGY, CDR2 SVAAGI. CDR3 length: 15 residues. V trimming: 8 bases; J trimming: 2 bases; junction bases outside the gene matches: 12. The CDR3 nucleotides are TGTGCCAGCGGACCCCGGGACAGCCAAGCCTACGAGCAGTACTTC. Encoded protein: CASGPRDSQAYEQYF.

This clone was observed a handful of times. The genes are TRBV7-9 and TRBJ1-5; 7 nucleotides align to TRBD1. The CDR3 length is 15 residues. Germline assignment: CDR1 SEHNR and CDR2 FQNEAQ (reference sequence). V lost 5 bases to trimming and J lost 2 bases; unmatched junction nucleotides: 6. The CDR3 here is CASSPVGQGNQPQHF. The CDR3 DNA sequence: TGTGCCAGCAGCCCGGTTGGACAGGGCAATCAGCCCCAGCATTTT.

The chain uses TRBV25-1 and TRBJ2-7, with D tentatively TRBD2 (5 bases). CDR1 and CDR2 (germline): MGHDK, SYGVNS. V lost 2 bases to trimming and J lost 0 bases, with 8 bases between them. There are 14 residues in the CDR3. The CDR3 DNA follows: TGTGCCAGCAGTGAAAGCGGAATCTCCTACGAGCAGTACTTC. Translating gives CASSESGISYEQYF.

V and J are TRBV7-8 and TRBJ2-1; the match to TRBD1 covers 8 bases. CDR1 is SGHVS and CDR2 is FQNEAQ in the germline V gene. The CDR3 totals 13 residues. V lost 3 bases to trimming and J lost 9 bases; unmatched junction nucleotides: 4. The CDR3 DNA reads TGTGCCAGCAGCTTGGACAGGGACGGTGAGCAGTTCTTC. Its protein product is CASSLDRDGEQFF.

This chain uses TRBV18 with TRBJ1-3; TRBD1 is a possible D gene (5 bases). Germline lookup yields CDR1 KGHSH and CDR2 LQKENI. The CDR3 totals 15 residues. V was trimmed by 0 bases and J by 3 bases, leaving 9 bases between them. CDR3 nucleotide sequence: TGTGCCAGCTCACCACCCGGCAGGGATGGAAACACCATATATTTT. Translated: CASSPPGRDGNTIYF. The full variable domain, completed using reference TRBV18 and TRBJ1-3, is NAGVMQNPRHLVRRRGQEARLRCSPMKGHSHVYWYRQLPEEGLKFMVYLQKENIIDESGMPKERFSAEFPKEGPSILRIQQVVRGDSAAYFCASSPPGRDGNTIYFGEGSWLTVV.

The CDR3 region has the DNA TGCGCCAGCAGCTTGGTCGAGCGGGAGAGGGGTGAGCAGTTCTTC. Translating gives CASSLVERERGEQFF. The chain joins TRBV5-1 to TRBJ2-1; TRBD2 matches at 8 bases. CDR1 SGHRS and CDR2 YFSETQ come from the germline V gene. CDR3 size: 15 residues. Trimming at V came to 0 bases and at J to 9 bases, leaving 8 bases not matched to a gene.

This rearrangement joins TRBV27 to TRBJ1-2, with D unresolved. Trimming cost V 5 bases and J 8 bases, with 12 bases left between them. This CDR3 region has 12 residues. Germline loops: CDR1 MNHEY, CDR2 SMNVEV (reference sequence). The CDR3 DNA follows: TGTGCCAGCAGTCCCCCCCGGGGAGGCTACACCTTC. Amino acid sequence: CASSPPRGGYTF.

The table lists this clone with a few counts. The chain joins TRBV4-2 to TRBJ2-3; 10 nucleotides align to TRBD2. The trim removed 0 bases at V and 0 bases at J, leaving 15 bases unmatched. Germline V gives CDR1 LGHNA, CDR2 YNFKEQ. The CDR3 is made up of 21 amino acids. The CDR3 nucleotides are TGTGCCAGCAGCCAAGATAGTGGAGGGTTGACTAGCGGGTATAGCACAGATACGCAGTATTTT. This translates into CASSQDSGGLTSGYSTDTQYF.

The chain recombines TRBV5-1 with TRBJ2-1; the D gene is possibly TRBD1 (5 bases). The germline CDR1 and CDR2 sequences are SGHRS and YFSETQ. The CDR3 sequence is 12 residues long. Between the trimmed V and J ends, which lost 2 bases and 10 bases, there was a span of 10 bases. The CDR3 spells CASSFDSGEQFF. The CDR3 DNA reads as TGCGCCAGCAGCTTTGACAGTGGAGAGCAGTTCTTC.

The chain has TRBV28 and TRBJ1-1; the D is unclear. The CDR3 runs to 13 residues. V gave up 5 bases and J gave up 8 bases, with 15 bases separating them. From germline, CDR1 is MDHEN and CDR2 SYDVKM. CDR3 amino acids: CASSPPGVGEAFF. The DNA for the CDR3 is TGTGCCAGCAGTCCACCCGGGGTAGGGGAAGCTTTCTTT.

This clone occurred once. The V call is TRBV28, the J call TRBJ2-1; D perhaps matches TRBD1 (6 bases). Trimming shortened V by 5 bases and J by 4 bases, and 15 bases separated the two germline ends. Germline assignment: CDR1 MDHEN and CDR2 SYDVKM. CDR3 length equals 15 residues. CDR3 loop: CASSVTRDTYNEQFF. CDR3 DNA sequence: TGTGCCAGCAGTGTGACCCGGGACACATACAATGAGCAGTTCTTC. Using reference TRBV28 and TRBJ2-1 for the parts outside the CDR3, the full variable domain is DVKVTQSSRYLVKRTGEKVFLECVQDMDHENMFWYRQDPGLGLRLIYFSYDVKMKEKGDIPEGYSVSREKKERFSLILESASTNQTSMYLCASSVTRDTYNEQFFGPGTRLTVL.

The chain couples TRBV6-5 to TRBJ2-5; 7 bases map to TRBD1. Germline assignment: CDR1 MNHEY and CDR2 SVGAGI. CDR3 length: 13 residues. The J segment lost 5 bases and the V segment lost 6 bases, leaving 6 bases of the junction unmatched. In DNA form, the CDR3 reads TGTGCCAGCAGAGAGACAGGGATTGAGACCCAGTACTTC. This gives the protein CASRETGIETQYF.

CDR3 amino acids: CASSVRAGDTEAFF. CDR3 DNA: TGTGCCAGCAGTGTCAGAGCCGGGGACACTGAAGCTTTCTTT. The rearrangement uses TRBV2 and TRBJ1-1, with unresolved D. This CDR3 contains 14 residues. V was trimmed by 4 bases and J by 3 bases, leaving 12 bases between them. Germline loops: CDR1 SNHLY, CDR2 FYNNEI. Variable domain in full (rest from reference TRBV2 and TRBJ1-1): EPEVTQTPSHQVTQMGQEVILRCVPISNHLYFYWYRQILGQKVEFLVSFYNNEISEKSEIFDDQFSVERPDGSNFTLKIRSTKLEDSAMYFCASSVRAGDTEAFFGQGTRLTVV.

This clone came up a few times. This chain links TRBV10-3 with TRBJ1-3, with D possibly matching TRBD1 (5 bases). There are 14 residues in the CDR3. Trimming removed 2 bases from V and 4 bases from J, with 9 bases in between. Germline lookup yields CDR1 ENHRY and CDR2 SYGVKD. This CDR3 is CAISEGALGNTIYF. The CDR3, as DNA: TGTGCCATCAGTGAGGGGGCGCTGGGAAACACCATATATTTT.

This clone was seen a few times. J is TRBJ1-1 and V is TRBV5-1; D is perhaps TRBD1 (5 bases). The germline V and J ends were trimmed by 4 bases and 1 base, with 8 bases remaining between them. The CDR3 has 13 amino acids. Germline values: CDR1 SGHRS, CDR2 YFSETQ. The CDR3 protein is CASSSGANTEAFF. In DNA form, the CDR3 reads TGCGCCAGCAGCAGCGGGGCGAACACTGAAGCTTTCTTT.

This chain connects TRBV10-3 to TRBJ1-5; TRBD1 is a possible D gene (6 bases). The CDR3 loop spans 14 amino acids. With 11 bases removed from V and 5 bases from J, the gap between germline ends came to 19 bases. The germline V gene encodes CDR1 ENHRY and CDR2 SYGVKD. The CDR3 DNA sequence: TGTGCCTCCCAGAGGGGGGGCGCCGATCAGCCCCAGCATTTT. Its translation: CASQRGGADQPQHF.